A single TCR beta chain is shown here with its context. Looked up from germline, CDR1 is GTSNPN and CDR2 is SVGIG (reference sequence). This CDR3 is built from 14 residues. The V end was cut by 0 bases, the J end by 2 bases, with 8 bases between. TCR sequencing used cDNA made by reverse transcription of extracted RNA. The protocol was immunoSEQ multiplex PCR, while the TCRdb copy is restricted to in-frame clones and leaves out a portion. The sample carries around 140,000 clones, 45% to 60% recorded once. The entry originates in a study of CD8+ T cells in alopecia areata. Indicated treatment: oral pan-JAK inhibitor, 5-10 mg twice daily.

The gene calls are TRBV30 and TRBJ2-1, with D hard to call. The sequence was obtained from a human donor with alopecia areata. Sequencing was performed on CD8+ T cells sorted from blood, taken at week 4, from a patient treated with tofacitinib. The chain's CDR3 is CAWSVLRTYNEQFF. DNA for the CDR3: TGTGCCTGGAGTGTACTGAGAACCTACAATGAGCAGTTCTTC.